Below, 32 T cell receptor beta chains from the same sample are listed, as sequenced in a study of cytomegalovirus exposure and HLA in healthy donors. This PCR relied on a set of 60 Vbeta primers and 13 Jbeta primers. Measured with immunoSEQ multiplex PCR; TCRdb has only the in-frame clones, and not every one. Here the sample spans 99,000 or so clones, over 60% being singletons. Sequencing used PBMCs. These TCRs come from a man aged 60-69 years in good health and CMV-seropositive.

The chain combines TRBV7-6 with TRBJ2-7, with D possibly TRBD2 on 7 matching bases. CDR1 and CDR2 from the germline V gene are SGHVS and FNYEAQ. CDR3 length: 15 residues. The V and J ends lost 0 bases and 4 bases respectively, with 13 bases between them. The CDR3 DNA reads as TGTGCCAGCAGCTTAGCGACGGGGGGCCCGTACGAGCAGTACTTC. Translation gives CASSLATGGPYEQYF.

This chain uses TRBV28 with TRBJ2-1; 8 bases are a match to TRBD2. This CDR3 spans 14 amino acids. V was clipped by 6 bases and J by 3 bases; unmatched bases: 4. Germline V lookup: CDR1 MDHEN, CDR2 SYDVKM. CDR3 sequence (DNA): TGTGCCAGCAGCCGAGCGGGGGACTACAATGAGCAGTTCTTC. Translating it yields CASSRAGDYNEQFF.

The chain couples TRBV28 to TRBJ2-7; a possible D gene is TRBD2 (5 bases). CDR1 and CDR2 from the germline V gene are MDHEN and SYDVKM. V was shortened by 3 bases and J by 7 bases, with 13 bases between the two germline ends. The CDR3 has 13 residues. CDR3 protein: CASSFGPPGEQYF. The DNA for the CDR3 is TGTGCCAGCAGTTTTGGGCCCCCGGGGGAGCAGTACTTC.

CDR3: CASSFILDIREGLFSYEQYF. The CDR3 DNA sequence: TGTGCCAGCAGTTTCATCCTAGACATTCGAGAGGGTCTTTTCTCCTACGAGCAGTACTTC. V usage is TRBV28 and J usage is TRBJ2-7, with a tentative D call TRBD2 (5 bases). With 3 bases removed from V and 0 bases from J, the gap between germline ends came to 27 bases. This CDR3 is built from 20 residues. Germline CDR1 MDHEN, CDR2 SYDVKM.

The chain couples TRBV4-3 to TRBJ2-3; D is undetermined. Germline values: CDR1 LGHNA, CDR2 YSLEER. V was shortened by 1 base and J by 5 bases, with 7 bases between the two germline ends. The CDR3 covers 13 residues. CDR3 amino acids: CASSQGPLDTQYF. CDR3 nucleotide sequence: TGCGCCAGCAGCCAAGGGCCCCTAGATACGCAGTATTTT.

The chain recombines TRBV6-5 with TRBJ2-7; no clear D. The V and J ends lost 0 bases and 3 bases respectively, with 12 bases between them. The germline gives CDR1 MNHEY, CDR2 SVGAGI. The CDR3 sequence is 15 residues long. CDR3 coding DNA: TGTGCCAGCAGTTACTCGATTTACCCTAGCTACGAGCAGTACTTC. It encodes CASSYSIYPSYEQYF.

This chain connects TRBV5-5 to TRBJ2-1, with 7 bases identical to TRBD1. Germline V gene sequence: CDR1 SGHKS, CDR2 YYEKEE (reference sequence). CDR3 length: 16 residues. V lost 3 bases and J lost 4; bases outside the gene matches: 10. CDR3 amino acids: CASSWKGAGVYNEQFF. As DNA, the CDR3 is TGTGCCAGCAGCTGGAAGGGGGCCGGGGTTTACAATGAGCAGTTCTTC.

This clone was detected once. The V call is TRBV7-2, the J call TRBJ1-2; D might be TRBD1 (5 bases). Per the germline V gene, CDR1 is SGHTA and CDR2 is FQGNSA. This CDR3 spans 14 amino acids. V lost 4 bases to trimming and J lost 8 bases, with 17 bases between them. In nucleotides, the CDR3 is TGTGCCAGCAGCTCGACAGTCCGGGTCTTGGGCTACACCTTC. It codes for CASSSTVRVLGYTF.

J is TRBJ1-1 and V is TRBV25-1, with D possibly matching TRBD1 (5 bases). Trimming took 0 bases from V and 4 from J, leaving 18 bases between them. CDR3 length: 17 amino acids. CDR1 is MGHDK, CDR2 SYGVNS, per germline. CDR3 DNA sequence: TGTGCCAGCAGTGAATATTTTCAGGGCCCCTTCGGCACTGAAGCTTTCTTT. Translation: CASSEYFQGPFGTEAFF.

The CDR3 loop reads CASSKVGAGGSSGNTIYF. CDR3 coding DNA: TGTGCCAGCAGCAAAGTGGGGGCAGGGGGAAGCTCTGGAAACACCATATATTTT. The chain combines TRBV21-1 with TRBJ1-3; no DNA check was done on the table's D call, TRBD1. TRBV21-1 is flagged as a pseudogene. The CDR3 is made up of 18 amino acids.

V gene TRBV12-5 combines with J gene TRBJ2-7; TRBD1 aligns across 8 bases. Germline assignment: CDR1 LGHNT and CDR2 FRNRAP. The CDR3 loop spans 13 amino acids. With 3 bases clipped from V and 3 bases from J, the junction kept 1 base outside the gene matches. CDR3 loop: CASGFDRGYEQYF. The CDR3, as DNA: TGTGCTAGTGGTTTTGACAGGGGCTACGAGCAGTACTTC.

This chain uses TRBV5-1 with TRBJ1-1, with D tentatively TRBD1 (5 bases). Trimming shortened V by 0 bases and J by 5 bases, and 14 bases separated the two germline ends. CDR3 length equals 15 residues. In germline, CDR1 is SGHRS, CDR2 YFSETQ. DNA of the CDR3: TGCGCCAGCAGCTTGGCCTCGGGGGGGGGTACTGAAGCTTTCTTT. Protein sequence: CASSLASGGGTEAFF.

This clone was counted between two and nine times. The gene calls are TRBV4-3 and TRBJ2-3, with D maybe TRBD1 (6 bases). Germline V CDR1 and CDR2: LGHNA, YSLEER. The CDR3 extends over 15 amino acids. Trimming removed 0 bases from V and 4 bases from J, with 11 bases in between. This chain's CDR3 is CASSQDHGGADTQYF. The CDR3, as DNA: TGCGCCAGCAGCCAAGATCATGGGGGCGCAGATACGCAGTATTTT.

The chain carries TRBV5-5 and TRBJ2-3; no clear D gene. Germline CDR1 SGHKS, CDR2 YYEKEE (reference sequence). V was cut by 1 base and J by 4 bases, with 7 bases left in between. The CDR3 is 13 amino acids. The chain's CDR3 is CASSLIISDTQYF. The CDR3 bases are TGTGCCAGCAGCTTGATCATTTCAGATACGCAGTATTTT.

DNA of the CDR3: TGTGCCAGCAGCTTACGGACAGGCGAGCCCCAGCATTTT. Translating gives CASSLRTGEPQHF. The V gene is TRBV7-3, the J gene TRBJ1-5; 7 bases align to TRBD1. Germline-derived CDR1 and CDR2 are SGHTA and FQGTGA. V gave up 2 bases and J gave up 8 bases; unmatched junction bases: 3. CDR3 length equals 13 residues.

This clone was found once. The CDR3 ends on some other residue instead of the conserved phenylalanine or tryptophan, so this is likely a read error. The CDR3 sequence: CASSQDRGGSPLHL. The CDR3 DNA sequence: TGTGCCAGCAGCCAAGACAGGGGTGGTTCACCCCTCCACCTT. This chain links TRBV6-5 with TRBJ1-6; 8 nucleotides line up with TRBD1. The J segment lost 9 bases and the V segment lost 6 bases, leaving 7 bases of the junction unmatched. The CDR3 sequence is 14 residues long. CDR1 and CDR2 (germline): MNHEY, SVGAGI.

V usage is TRBV7-9 and J usage is TRBJ2-7, with D unresolved. V lost 1 base and J 3 bases, leaving 4 bases between the germline ends. There are 12 residues in the CDR3. The V gene's germline CDR1 is SEHNR and CDR2 FQNEAQ (reference sequence). The CDR3 coding sequence is TGTGCCAGCAGCTTAGTCAGCTACGAGCAGTACTTC. It encodes CASSLVSYEQYF.

This clone was recorded once. The chain links TRBV18 to TRBJ1-1; possible D gene TRBD1, 6 bases. The CDR3 totals 16 residues. CDR1 and CDR2 (germline): KGHSH, LQKENI. The germline V and J ends were trimmed by 1 base and 0 bases, with 12 bases remaining between them. The CDR3 region has the DNA TGTGCCAGCTCACCACTGGGACACACACTGAACACTGAAGCTTTCTTT. Its protein is CASSPLGHTLNTEAFF. Full variable domain (outside the CDR3, taken from reference TRBV18 and TRBJ1-1): NAGVMQNPRHLVRRRGQEARLRCSPMKGHSHVYWYRQLPEEGLKFMVYLQKENIIDESGMPKERFSAEFPKEGPSILRIQQVVRGDSAAYFCASSPLGHTLNTEAFFGQGTRLTVV.

This chain joins TRBV7-6 and TRBJ2-7, with TRBD1 matching over 7 bases. Germline loops: CDR1 SGHVS, CDR2 FNYEAQ. The V gene end was trimmed by 0 bases and the J gene end by 5 bases; junction bases not matched to a gene: 4. The CDR3 has 14 amino acids. The CDR3 protein is CASSLATGTHEQYF. CDR3 bases: TGTGCCAGCAGCTTAGCGACAGGGACCCACGAGCAGTACTTC.

The chain couples TRBV19 to TRBJ2-5; D not certain. V dropped 4 bases and J dropped 2 bases, with 5 bases sitting between them. CDR1 and CDR2 (germline): LNHDA, SQIVND (reference sequence). This CDR3 contains 12 residues. The CDR3 nucleotides are TGTGCCAGTAGTAGTCAGCAAGAGACCCAGTACTTC. This gives the protein CASSSQQETQYF.

The chain employs TRBV20-1 and TRBJ2-7; D perhaps matches TRBD2 (5 bases). Germline CDR1 reads DFQATT; CDR2 reads SNEGSKA (reference sequence). CDR3 length: 11 amino acids. The V end was cut by 5 bases, the J end by 3 bases, with 8 bases between. The CDR3 protein is CSAFGDYEQYF. The CDR3 DNA is TGCAGTGCTTTCGGGGACTACGAGCAGTACTTC.

The chain carries TRBV5-1 and TRBJ2-3, with 12 bases fitting TRBD1. After removal of 6 bases from V and 6 bases from J, the junction contained 5 bases not matched to a gene. The germline V gene encodes CDR1 SGHRS and CDR2 YFSETQ. The CDR3 contains 14 residues. The CDR3 DNA sequence: TGCGCCAGCACCCCGGGACAGGGGGCCGATACGCAGTATTTT. It yields the protein CASTPGQGADTQYF.

The chain couples TRBV4-2 to TRBJ2-5; D unclear. V lost 0 bases, J lost 2 bases, and 7 bases lay in between. This CDR3 spans 14 amino acids. The germline V gene has CDR1 LGHNA and CDR2 YNFKEQ. This CDR3 reads CASSQENTQETQYF. The CDR3 bases are TGTGCCAGCAGCCAAGAGAATACACAAGAGACCCAGTACTTC.

This chain connects TRBV7-9 to TRBJ1-4; 7 bases are a match to TRBD1. After removal of 0 bases from V and 12 bases from J, the junction contained 10 bases not matched to a gene. The CDR3 length is 15 residues. Per germline, CDR1 SEHNR and CDR2 FQNEAQ (reference sequence). As DNA, the CDR3 is TGTGCCAGCAGCTTAGCGCTGACAGGGTTAGGCGAACTGTTTTTT. This encodes CASSLALTGLGELFF. Looking up the rest from reference TRBV7-9 and TRBJ1-4 gives the full variable domain: DTGVSQNPRHKITKRGQNVTFRCDPISEHNRLYWYRQTLGQGPEFLTYFQNEAQLEKSRLLSDRFSAERPKGSFSTLEIQRTEQGDSAMYLCASSLALTGLGELFFGSGTQLSVL.

The chain uses TRBV4-1 and TRBJ1-6; 7 bases agree with TRBD1. This CDR3 has 14 residues. J was trimmed by 8 bases and V by 4 bases; bases with no gene match: 5. CDR1 is MGHRA and CDR2 is YSYEKL in the germline V gene. The DNA for the CDR3 is TGCGCCAGCAGCCTACCGACAGGGCATTCACCCCTCCACTTT. It codes for CASSLPTGHSPLHF.

The chain uses TRBV5-1 and TRBJ2-5; 11 bases are a match to TRBD1. Germline assignment: CDR1 SGHRS and CDR2 YFSETQ. The V segment lost 3 bases and the J segment 4 bases; nucleotides outside the gene matches: 5. This CDR3 has 15 amino acids. The CDR3 bases are TGCGCCAGCAGCTCTGGACAGGGGGCTTCAGAGACCCAGTACTTC. This sequence encodes CASSSGQGASETQYF.

The V gene is TRBV7-6, the J gene TRBJ1-5; 10 bases map to TRBD1. CDR1 SGHVS and CDR2 FNYEAQ come from the germline V gene. J gave up 3 bases and V 1 base, and 6 bases lay outside the gene matches. The CDR3 contains 17 residues. CDR3 in amino acids: CASSLEPDRGYNQPQHF. In DNA form, the CDR3 reads TGTGCCAGCAGCTTAGAACCGGACAGGGGGTACAATCAGCCCCAGCATTTT.

The rearrangement links TRBV10-1 to TRBJ1-1; no firm D call. V was clipped by 2 bases and J by 1 base, with 11 bases between them. The CDR3 covers 15 residues. Germline CDR1 is WNHNN and CDR2 is SYGVQD (reference sequence). The CDR3 sequence: CASSEKVQTNTEAFF. The DNA for the CDR3 is TGCGCCAGCAGTGAGAAGGTACAGACGAACACTGAAGCTTTCTTT.

In DNA, the CDR3 is TGCGCCAGCAGCCAGGGGACCGGGAGGGAGGCCGGGGAGCTGTTTTTT. Translated, it gives CASSQGTGREAGELFF. The chain employs TRBV4-3 and TRBJ2-2, with 8 bases that match TRBD2. This CDR3 has 16 residues. CDR1 is LGHNA and CDR2 is YSLEER in the germline V gene. J was trimmed by 6 bases and V by 3 bases; bases with no gene match: 9.

This sequence joins TRBV10-3 and TRBJ1-1; maybe TRBD1 (5 bases). The CDR3 runs to 13 residues. Germline V gives CDR1 ENHRY, CDR2 SYGVKD. Trimming took 7 bases from V and 2 from J, leaving 11 bases between them. CDR3 sequence (DNA): TGTGCCATCATGGGGGGAGTTAACACTGAAGCTTTCTTT. Translated, it gives CAIMGGVNTEAFF.

The rearrangement uses TRBV5-1 and TRBJ2-3; D gene ambiguous. The CDR3 is 15 amino acids. Germline CDR1 reads SGHRS; CDR2 reads YFSETQ. V was pared by 1 base and J by 1 base, with 10 bases between. CDR3 protein: CASSLRVSGTDTQYF. CDR3 coding DNA: TGCGCCAGCAGCTTGCGGGTGTCTGGCACAGATACGCAGTATTTT. Filled out from reference TRBV5-1 and TRBJ2-3, the complete variable domain reads KAGVTQTPRYLIKTRGQQVTLSCSPISGHRSVSWYQQTPGQGLQFLFEYFSETQRNKGNFPGRFSGRQFSNSRSEMNVSTLELGDSALYLCASSLRVSGTDTQYFGPGTRLTVL.

This clone was recorded only once. V is TRBV5-1 and J is TRBJ2-5; TRBD2 might be the D (7 bases). CDR1 is SGHRS and CDR2 is YFSETQ in the germline V gene. The CDR3 totals 16 residues. V was trimmed by 0 bases and J by 1 base, leaving 13 bases between them. The CDR3 bases are TGCGCCAGCAGCTTGGGCGCGGGGGCCCCCCAAGAGACCCAGTACTTC. It yields the protein CASSLGAGAPQETQYF.